The source of this TCR beta chain is a study of post-analysis software for immune sequencing data. Study-level background: Recorded disease courses covered relapsing-remitting, secondary progressive and progressive-relapsing multiple sclerosis. Some patients had no subtype annotation. Findings and caveats of the study: TRBV5-6, TRBV5-1 and TRBV20-1 were among a few TRBV segments more frequent in patients than controls. Versus controls, multiple sclerosis patients showed significantly lower diversity (normalized Chao1). Pronounced co-clustering by F measure was evident among identically batched samples.

Researchers reported that TCR beta cDNA libraries carried unique molecular identifiers. From the PCR reads, TCRdb called clonotypes with MiXCR, one entry per CDR3 protein. The sample has 170,000 or so distinct CDR3 sequences; approximately 30% are singletons. This clonotype has ten or more counts. Its antigen is not identified. The CDR3 is 13 amino acids. Germline V gives CDR1 SGHVS, CDR2 FQNEAQ. Trimming removed 1 base from V and 5 bases from J, with 8 bases in between. The sequenced sample was blood. This chain joins TRBV7-8 and TRBJ1-2; D gene ambiguous. The receptor comes from a girl aged 5 to 17 with multiple sclerosis. The CDR3 DNA reads TGTGCCAGCAGCTTAGTTTCTGGGTATGGCTACACCTTC. This translates into CASSLVSGYGYTF.